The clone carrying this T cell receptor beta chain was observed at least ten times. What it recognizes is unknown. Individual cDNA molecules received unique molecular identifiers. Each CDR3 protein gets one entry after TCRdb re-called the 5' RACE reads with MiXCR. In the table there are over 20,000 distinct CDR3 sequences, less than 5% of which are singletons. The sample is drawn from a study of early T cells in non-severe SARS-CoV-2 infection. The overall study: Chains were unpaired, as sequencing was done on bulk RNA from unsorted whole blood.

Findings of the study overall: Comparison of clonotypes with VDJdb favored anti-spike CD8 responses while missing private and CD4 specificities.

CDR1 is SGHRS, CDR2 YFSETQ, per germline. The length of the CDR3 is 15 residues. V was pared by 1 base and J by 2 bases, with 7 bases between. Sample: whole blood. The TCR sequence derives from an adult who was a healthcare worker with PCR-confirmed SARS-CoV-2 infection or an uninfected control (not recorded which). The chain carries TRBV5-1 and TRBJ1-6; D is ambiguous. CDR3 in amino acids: CASSLTGTYNSPLHF. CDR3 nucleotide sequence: TGCGCCAGCAGCTTGACCGGCACCTATAATTCACCCCTCCACTTT.